This entry is about one T cell receptor beta chain. Its specificity is not known. The CDR3 covers 13 residues. Germline V gene lookup returns CDR1 KGHSH and CDR2 LQKENI. V gave up 6 bases and J gave up 5 bases; unmatched junction bases: 4. This sample was taken from a study of OX40 agonist ivuxolimab in advanced cancers. The study's findings and limits: Both blood CD4+ and CD8+ T cells showed clonal growth by week 6 at 0.1 to 3.0 mg/kg. Some of the nonresponding patients also showed low levels of normalized T-cell clonal expansion. CD8+ T cells showed, on average, more clonal expansion than CD4+ cells.

Clones were read by immunoSEQ multiplex PCR, and TCRdb kept only the in-frame ones, dropping some. This table holds tens of thousands of clones, roughly 89% found once. The chain employs TRBV18 and TRBJ1-5, with 7 bases aligning to TRBD1. The receptor was derived from an adult with an advanced solid tumor such as melanoma, head and neck, liver or kidney cancer. Specimen: CD4+ or CD8+ T cells sorted from blood, collected in a trial of the OX40 agonist ivuxolimab. CDR3 loop: CASSDRVDQPQHF. The CDR3 nucleotides read TGTGCCAGCTCTGACAGGGTGGATCAGCCCCAGCATTTT.